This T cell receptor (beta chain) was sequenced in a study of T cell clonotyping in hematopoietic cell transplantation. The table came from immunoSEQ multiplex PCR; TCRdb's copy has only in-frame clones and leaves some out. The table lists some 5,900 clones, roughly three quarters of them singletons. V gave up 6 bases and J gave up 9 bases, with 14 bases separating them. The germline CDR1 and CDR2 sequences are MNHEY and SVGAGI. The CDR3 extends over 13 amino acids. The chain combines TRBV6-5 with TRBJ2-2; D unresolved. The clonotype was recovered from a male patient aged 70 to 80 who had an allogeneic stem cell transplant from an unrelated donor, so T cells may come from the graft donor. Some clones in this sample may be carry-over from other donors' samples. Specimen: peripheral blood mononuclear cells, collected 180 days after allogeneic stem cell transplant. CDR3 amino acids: CASRHSPFRELFF. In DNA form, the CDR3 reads TGTGCCAGCAGACATAGCCCCTTTCGGGAGCTGTTTTTT.